The 28 T cell receptor beta chains below were found in one sample sequenced in a study of blood T cell repertoires in COVID-19. Measured with immunoSEQ multiplex PCR; TCRdb has only the in-frame clones, and not every one. The repertoire consists of around 130,000 clones, with about 90% occurring once and the leading ten covering roughly 10%. Material: peripheral blood. The receptors come from a man between 60 and 75 years old with active or convalescent COVID-19.

The CDR3 spells CASSMWPGQTNTGELFF. The CDR3 nucleotides are TGCGCCAGCAGCATGTGGCCGGGACAAACGAACACCGGGGAGCTGTTTTTT. The rearrangement links TRBV5-1 to TRBJ2-2; weak D call: TRBD1 (6 bases). Germline loops: CDR1 SGHRS, CDR2 YFSETQ. The germline V and J ends were trimmed by 4 bases and 0 bases, with 16 bases remaining between them. The length of the CDR3 is 17 residues.

This clone showed up just once. The chain links TRBV25-1 to TRBJ2-7; unclear D gene. Trimming shortened V by 4 bases and J by 8 bases, and 12 bases separated the two germline ends. The CDR3 contains 12 residues. Germline CDR1 is MGHDK and CDR2 is SYGVNS. The chain's CDR3 is CASSGPMFQQYF. In DNA, the CDR3 is TGTGCCAGCAGTGGCCCTATGTTCCAGCAGTACTTC.

In this sample, this clone turned up once. The chain joins TRBV19 to TRBJ2-6; possible D gene TRBD2, 6 bases. Trimming left V 5 bases short and J 0 bases short, with 11 bases between. The CDR3 consists of 16 residues. Germline assignment: CDR1 LNHDA and CDR2 SQIVND (reference sequence). The CDR3 reads CASSSRDSSGANVLTF. For the CDR3, the DNA is TGTGCCAGTAGTTCCCGGGACTCCTCTGGGGCCAACGTCCTGACTTTC.

The chain recombines TRBV9 with TRBJ2-1; 7 bases align to TRBD1. Trimming removed 6 bases from V and 9 bases from J; junction bases left unmatched: 12. Germline V gene data show CDR1 as SGDLS and CDR2 as YYNGEE. The CDR3 consists of 14 residues. The CDR3 loop is CASTRDRALSEQFF. CDR3 sequence (DNA): TGTGCCAGCACCCGAGACAGGGCCCTAAGTGAGCAGTTCTTC. The entire variable domain, with the rest obtained from reference TRBV9 and TRBJ2-1, is as follows: DSGVTQTPKHLITATGQRVTLRCSPRSGDLSVYWYQQSLDQGLQFLIQYYNGEERAKGNILERFSAQQFPDLHSELNLSSLELGDSALYFCASTRDRALSEQFFGPGTRLTVL.

This chain uses TRBV27 with TRBJ2-4; TRBD2 matches 8 bases. Trimming took 5 bases from V and 5 from J; bases not matched to a gene: 5. This CDR3 has 14 amino acids. Germline assignment: CDR1 MNHEY and CDR2 SMNVEV (reference sequence). The CDR3 DNA sequence: TGTGCCAGCAGTACCGGGACTAGACAAAACATTCAGTACTTC. It specifies CASSTGTRQNIQYF.

Comments on this clone: At one end, the junction sequence differs from germline, possibly due to a read error. The rearrangement links TRBV4-3 to TRBJ1-4, with 8 bases aligning to TRBD1. The CDR3 is 13 amino acids. CDR1 and CDR2 (germline): LGHNA, YSLEER. The CDR3 DNA reads as TGCGCCAGCAGCCATAAGCTTAACGACAGGGGCGAGTTT. Translated: CASSHKLNDRGEF.

The chain uses TRBV24-1 and TRBJ2-5; 11 nucleotides line up with TRBD1. The CDR3 extends over 17 amino acids. V dropped 3 bases and J dropped 4; count of bases not matched to a gene: 9. CDR1 is KGHDR, CDR2 SFDVKD, per germline. The CDR3 DNA is TGTGCCACCAGTGATCCGGCCGGGACAGGGGGACGAGAGACCCAGTACTTC. Translating it yields CATSDPAGTGGRETQYF.

This clone was counted once. The chain couples TRBV27 to TRBJ1-2; 7 bases are a match to TRBD1. The CDR3 has 13 amino acids. Germline V CDR1 and CDR2: MNHEY, SMNVEV (reference sequence). After removal of 3 bases from V and 4 bases from J, the junction contained 2 bases not matched to a gene. The DNA for the CDR3 is TGTGCCAGCAGTTTCCCAGGGGGCTATGGCTACACCTTC. This gives the protein CASSFPGGYGYTF.

This clone was seen at least ten times. The chain carries TRBV7-8 and TRBJ2-7; D is possibly TRBD1 (7 bases). Deletions cut 1 base from V and 6 bases from J, with 10 bases between. Germline CDR1 and CDR2: SGHVS and FQNEAQ. The CDR3 is 13 residues long. This CDR3 is CASSLGQGGEQYF. CDR3 bases: TGTGCCAGCAGCTTAGGGCAGGGGGGCGAGCAGTACTTC.

The chain employs TRBV9 and TRBJ2-3, with 14 nucleotides matching TRBD2. After removal of 3 bases from V and 4 bases from J, the junction contained 4 bases not matched to a gene. The CDR3 has 16 amino acids. Per germline, CDR1 SGDLS and CDR2 YYNGEE. The CDR3 protein is CASSARLAGGSDTQYF. The CDR3 region has the DNA TGTGCCAGCAGCGCTAGACTAGCGGGAGGGTCAGATACGCAGTATTTT. Variable domain in full (rest from reference TRBV9 and TRBJ2-3): DSGVTQTPKHLITATGQRVTLRCSPRSGDLSVYWYQQSLDQGLQFLIQYYNGEERAKGNILERFSAQQFPDLHSELNLSSLELGDSALYFCASSARLAGGSDTQYFGPGTRLTVL.

This clone is a singleton in its sample. V gene TRBV11-1 combines with J gene TRBJ2-1, with a weak D call TRBD1 (6 bases). Trimming removed 4 bases at V and 7 bases at J, with 14 bases between. The CDR3 length is 14 residues. Germline values: CDR1 SGHAT, CDR2 FQDESV (reference sequence). This chain's CDR3 is CASSWGVGANEQFF. The CDR3 coding sequence is TGTGCCAGCAGCTGGGGTGTGGGGGCTAATGAGCAGTTCTTC.

This chain connects TRBV29-1 to TRBJ1-2, with a weak D call TRBD1 (6 bases). Trimming stripped 3 bases from V and 2 bases from J, with 13 bases between. This CDR3 has 14 amino acids. CDR1 SQVTM and CDR2 ANQGSEA come from the germline V gene. CDR3 protein: CSVDSTGPNYGYTF. CDR3 in DNA: TGCAGCGTTGACTCGACAGGCCCGAACTATGGCTACACCTTC. Based on the CDR3 plus reference TRBV29-1 and TRBJ1-2, the full variable domain is SAVISQKPSRDICQRGTSLTIQCQVDSQVTMMFWYRQQPGQSLTLIATANQGSEATYESGFVIDKFPISRPNLTFSTLTVSNMSPEDSSIYLCSVDSTGPNYGYTFGSGTRLTVV.

CDR3 residues: CASSFPGTGLNTEAFF. The CDR3 DNA sequence: TGTGCCAGCAGCTTTCCCGGGACAGGGCTAAACACTGAAGCTTTCTTT. The J gene is TRBJ1-1, the V gene TRBV7-6, with TRBD1 matching over 9 bases. Germline V gives CDR1 SGHVS, CDR2 FNYEAQ. This CDR3 comprises 16 residues. Losses at the gene ends were 3 bases for V and 2 bases for J; bases not matched to a gene: 7.

CDR3 amino acids: CASSLWTPGTSDVYEQYF. The CDR3 DNA is TGTGCCAGCAGTTTATGGACCCCGGGGACTAGCGATGTCTACGAGCAGTACTTC. This chain links TRBV28 with TRBJ2-7; 10 bases are shared with TRBD2. Germline V gene data show CDR1 as MDHEN and CDR2 as SYDVKM. There are 18 residues in the CDR3. V lost 0 bases to trimming and J lost 3 bases; unmatched junction nucleotides: 11.

The chain joins TRBV6-5 to TRBJ1-3, with D uncertain. CDR3 length: 15 amino acids. The germline V gene has CDR1 MNHEY and CDR2 SVGAGI. Trimming shortened V by 2 bases and J by 0 bases, and 8 bases separated the two germline ends. Here the CDR3 DNA reads TGTGCCAGCAGTTACGGGCCGGCCTCTGGAAACACCATATATTTT. This gives the protein CASSYGPASGNTIYF.

The chain joins TRBV6-1 to TRBJ1-5, with 7 bases fitting TRBD1. CDR1 and CDR2 (germline): MNHNS, SASEGT. The CDR3 consists of 15 residues. Trimming cost V 3 bases and J 9 bases; bases outside gene matches: 11. CDR3 protein: CASSETTGRTSPQHF. Written as DNA, the CDR3 is TGTGCCAGCAGTGAGACGACAGGGCGGACTTCGCCCCAGCATTTT.

The chain couples TRBV10-3 to TRBJ1-2; D is ambiguous. Germline V lookup: CDR1 ENHRY, CDR2 SYGVKD. V lost 4 bases, J lost 8 bases, and 17 bases lay in between. There are 14 residues in the CDR3. The CDR3 DNA is TGTGCCATCAGTGGGTACGGGGAGGCCGTAGGCTACACCTTC. Its translation is CAISGYGEAVGYTF.

For the CDR3, the DNA is TGTGCCAGCAGCCCCAGCGGGGTTAATTATGACATTCAGTACTTC. This codes for CASSPSGVNYDIQYF. This chain links TRBV5-5 with TRBJ2-4, with TRBD2 matching 7 bases. Germline V lookup: CDR1 SGHKS, CDR2 YYEKEE (reference sequence). This CDR3 region has 15 residues. J was trimmed by 8 bases and V by 4 bases; bases with no gene match: 12.

V gene TRBV20-1 combines with J gene TRBJ2-7, with D unresolved. V dropped 4 bases and J dropped 3 bases, with 7 bases sitting between them. Germline CDR1 is DFQATT and CDR2 is SNEGSKA (reference sequence). The CDR3 contains 11 residues. The DNA for the CDR3 is TGCAGTGCTACGCGGATCTACGAGCAGTACTTC. Amino acids: CSATRIYEQYF.

This chain links TRBV13 with TRBJ2-2; no reliable D call. The V and J ends lost 3 bases and 4 bases respectively, with 9 bases between them. The V gene's germline CDR1 is PRHDT and CDR2 FYEKMQ (reference sequence). This CDR3 spans 14 amino acids. CDR3: CASSFFRVTGELFF. CDR3 DNA sequence: TGTGCCAGCAGCTTCTTCCGCGTCACCGGGGAGCTGTTTTTT.

This rearrangement joins TRBV3-1 (or the pseudogene TRBV3-2) to TRBJ2-1, with D perhaps matching TRBD2 (6 bases). V lost 0 bases and J 8 bases, leaving 23 bases between the germline ends. Looked up from germline, CDR1 is LGHDT and CDR2 is YNNKEL (reference sequence). There are 18 residues in the CDR3. The DNA for the CDR3 is TGTGCCAGCAGCCAAGATCCCAAGATAGGGAGAGCGGGCGATGAGCAGTTCTTC. Its protein is CASSQDPKIGRAGDEQFF.

The chain combines TRBV7-9 with TRBJ1-4; no reliable D call. V dropped 1 base and J dropped 7 bases, with 7 bases sitting between them. This CDR3 region has 13 residues. Germline values: CDR1 SEHNR, CDR2 FQNEAQ (reference sequence). The CDR3 DNA reads as TGTGCCAGCAGCTTAGGAAAGAGTGAAAAACTGTTTTTT. This encodes CASSLGKSEKLFF.

A single count supports this clone. The chain combines TRBV5-1 with TRBJ2-5; perhaps TRBD2 as D (6 bases). The germline V gene encodes CDR1 SGHRS and CDR2 YFSETQ. The CDR3 is 16 amino acids. Trimming cost V 2 bases and J 2 bases, with 16 bases left between them. The CDR3 nucleotides read TGCGCCAGCAGCTTCCTACTAGGAGCGGGTCAAGAGACCCAGTACTTC. It encodes CASSFLLGAGQETQYF.

The rearrangement uses TRBV6-4 and TRBJ2-7, with a possible D match to TRBD1 (6 bases). The CDR3 runs to 14 residues. The V gene lost 6 bases and the J gene lost 4 bases, with 16 bases spanning the gap. Germline V gene lookup returns CDR1 MRHNA and CDR2 SNTAGT. DNA of the CDR3: TGTGCCAGCAGAACTAAGACAGGACCTTACGAGCAGTACTTC. Translated: CASRTKTGPYEQYF.

This sequence joins TRBV6-5 and TRBJ2-1; TRBD1 aligns across 11 bases. Looked up from germline, CDR1 is MNHEY and CDR2 is SVGAGI. The CDR3 covers 15 residues. V shed 2 bases, J shed 10 bases, and the junction held 7 bases outside the gene matches. The CDR3 nucleotides are TGTGCCAGCAGTTACGGGAGGACAGGGGGCGAGGAGCAGTTCTTC. This encodes CASSYGRTGGEEQFF.

In the case of this clone: Additional DNA sequences in this sample encode the identical CDR3. The V gene is TRBV27, the J gene TRBJ1-5; D is perhaps TRBD1 (5 bases). CDR3 length: 14 residues. V gave up 6 bases and J gave up 2 bases, with 11 bases separating them. CDR1 is MNHEY, CDR2 SMNVEV, per germline (reference sequence). Written as DNA, the CDR3 is TGTGCCAGCAGCCTCGGGGGTGGCAATCAGCCCCAGCATTTT. This translates into CASSLGGGNQPQHF.

The chain recombines TRBV6-4 with TRBJ2-7; maybe TRBD2 (6 bases). V dropped 3 bases and J dropped 0 bases, with 12 bases sitting between them. This CDR3 is 15 amino acids long. CDR1 is MRHNA, CDR2 SNTAGT, per germline. CDR3 bases: TGTGCCAGCAGTGAGATGGGAGGACACTCCTACGAGCAGTACTTC. Protein product: CASSEMGGHSYEQYF.

The chain recombines TRBV4-3 with TRBJ2-7; tentatively, D is TRBD2 (6 bases). Deletions cut 4 bases from V and 7 bases from J, with 14 bases between. Germline-derived CDR1 and CDR2 are LGHNA and YSLEER. The CDR3 is 13 amino acids. The CDR3 protein is CASSLNKAGEQYF. The CDR3 DNA is TGCGCCAGCAGCCTGAATAAAGCGGGTGAGCAGTACTTC.